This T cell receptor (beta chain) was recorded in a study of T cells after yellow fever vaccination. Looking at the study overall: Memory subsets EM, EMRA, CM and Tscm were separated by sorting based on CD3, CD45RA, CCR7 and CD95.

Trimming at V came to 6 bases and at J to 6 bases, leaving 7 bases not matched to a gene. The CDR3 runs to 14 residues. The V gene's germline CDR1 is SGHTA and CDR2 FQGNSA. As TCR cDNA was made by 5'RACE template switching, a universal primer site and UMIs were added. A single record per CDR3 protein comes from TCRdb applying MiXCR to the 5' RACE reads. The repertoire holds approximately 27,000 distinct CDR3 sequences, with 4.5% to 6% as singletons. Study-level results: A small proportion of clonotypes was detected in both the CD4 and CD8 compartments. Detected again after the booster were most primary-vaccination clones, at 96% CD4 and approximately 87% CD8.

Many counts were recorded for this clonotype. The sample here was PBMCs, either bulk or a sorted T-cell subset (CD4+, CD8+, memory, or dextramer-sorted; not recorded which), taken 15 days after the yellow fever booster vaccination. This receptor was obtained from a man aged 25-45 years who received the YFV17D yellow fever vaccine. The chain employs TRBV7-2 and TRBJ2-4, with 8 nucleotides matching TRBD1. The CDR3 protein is CASRQDRVGNIQYF. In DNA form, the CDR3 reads TGTGCCAGCAGGCAGGACAGGGTGGGAAACATTCAGTACTTC.